Following are 26 T cell receptor beta chains from one sample sequenced in a study of shared clonotypes between healthy human individuals. Only in-frame clones appear in the TCRdb table, and some are missing; sequencing was by immunoSEQ multiplex PCR. The sample carries millions of clones, roughly 93% recorded once. Sample: naive CD4+ T cells from PBMCs. Subset described: CD45RA+ positively selected. These receptors originate from a man between 18 and 29 years old in good health. Some clones in this sample may be carry-over from other donors' samples.

The CDR3 protein is CASSVAGLRGNEQFF. CDR3 nucleotide sequence: TGTGCCAGCAGCGTAGCCGGCCTCCGGGGCAATGAGCAGTTCTTC. This rearrangement joins TRBV9 to TRBJ2-1, with D perhaps TRBD2 (5 bases). Trimming stripped 0 bases from V and 6 bases from J, with 13 bases between. CDR1 SGDLS and CDR2 YYNGEE come from the germline V gene. The CDR3 length is 15 residues.

V usage is TRBV15 and J usage is TRBJ2-3; perhaps TRBD2 as D (5 bases). The V and J ends lost 0 bases and 2 bases respectively, with 15 bases between them. The CDR3 covers 17 residues. Germline lookup yields CDR1 LNHNV and CDR2 YYDKDF (reference sequence). The chain's CDR3 is CATSRDRGRGLTDTQYF. DNA for the CDR3: TGTGCCACCAGCAGAGATCGGGGTCGCGGGCTCACAGATACGCAGTATTTT. The full variable domain, in which reference TRBV15 and TRBJ2-3 provide the parts outside the CDR3, is DAMVIQNPRYQVTQFGKPVTLSCSQTLNHNVMYWYQQKSSQAPKLLFHYYDKDFNNEADTPDNFQSRRPNTSFCFLDIRSPGLGDTAMYLCATSRDRGRGLTDTQYFGPGTRLTVL.

The chain employs TRBV7-3 and TRBJ2-1; 11 bases are a match to TRBD2. V lost 5 bases, J lost 4 bases, and 7 bases stayed unmatched. Germline CDR1 and CDR2: SGHTA and FQGTGA. The length of the CDR3 is 16 residues. CDR3 sequence reads: CASSRTRLAGYNEQFF. CDR3 DNA sequence: TGTGCCAGCAGCCGTACAAGACTAGCGGGATACAATGAGCAGTTCTTC.

The chain has TRBV5-4 and TRBJ2-3, with 9 bases lining up with TRBD1. Germline V gene lookup returns CDR1 SGHNT and CDR2 YYREEE (reference sequence). CDR3 size: 15 residues. Unmatched junction bases numbered 8, after V lost 4 bases and J lost 5 bases. CDR3 in amino acids: CASSPSRDRVDTQYF. DNA for the CDR3: TGTGCCAGCAGCCCGTCCCGGGACAGGGTAGATACGCAGTATTTT.

The gene calls are TRBV30 and TRBJ1-3; D may be TRBD1 (5 bases). V lost 1 base to trimming and J lost 0 bases, with 16 bases between them. CDR3 length: 17 residues. Germline V gene sequence: CDR1 GTSNPN, CDR2 SVGIG (reference sequence). Here the CDR3 reads CAWSAVRQSLSGNTIYF. The CDR3 nucleotides are TGTGCCTGGAGTGCCGTACGACAGTCCCTCTCTGGAAACACCATATATTTT.

The V gene is TRBV6-6, the J gene TRBJ2-2; TRBD1 might be the D (6 bases). Deletions cut 5 bases from V and 0 bases from J, with 13 bases between. Germline CDR1 MNHNY, CDR2 SVGAGI (reference sequence). The CDR3 runs 16 residues. CDR3 nucleotide sequence: TGTGCCAGCAGTCCGAGGACAGCTTCGAACACCGGGGAGCTGTTTTTT. It encodes CASSPRTASNTGELFF.

This rearrangement joins TRBV2 to TRBJ2-7, with D unresolved. The CDR3 is 13 amino acids. V gave up 5 bases and J gave up 0 bases, with 8 bases separating them. Germline V lookup: CDR1 SNHLY, CDR2 FYNNEI. In nucleotides, the CDR3 is TGTGCCAGCAGTCCAGACGCCTCCTACGAGCAGTACTTC. Protein: CASSPDASYEQYF.

With regard to this clone: The same CDR3 arises from other DNA sequences in this sample as well. This chain uses TRBV9 with TRBJ2-1, with D perhaps matching TRBD1 (6 bases). V lost 3 bases and J 0 bases, leaving 10 bases between the germline ends. Germline CDR1 reads SGDLS; CDR2 reads YYNGEE. The CDR3 loop spans 15 amino acids. CDR3 region: CASSAPRGSYNEQFF. CDR3 sequence (DNA): TGTGCCAGCAGCGCCCCCAGGGGCTCCTACAATGAGCAGTTCTTC.

Note on this clone: Other DNA sequences in the sample encode the same CDR3. This chain connects TRBV27 to TRBJ1-5, with D unresolved. V was cut by 3 bases and J by 3 bases, with 6 bases left in between. The CDR3 sequence is 13 residues long. From germline, CDR1 is MNHEY and CDR2 SMNVEV (reference sequence). This CDR3 is CASSLEYNQPQHF. The DNA for the CDR3 is TGTGCCAGCAGTTTGGAGTACAATCAGCCCCAGCATTTT.

J is TRBJ1-2 and V is TRBV9; unclear D gene. This CDR3 region has 12 residues. V lost 1 base to trimming and J lost 7 bases, with 8 bases between them. Germline V gene lookup returns CDR1 SGDLS and CDR2 YYNGEE. CDR3 in amino acids: CASSVLAGGYTF. As DNA, the CDR3 is TGTGCCAGCAGCGTATTGGCGGGTGGCTACACCTTC.

This clone turned up a few times. Other DNA sequences of this sample code for an identical CDR3. The V call is TRBV6-5, the J call TRBJ2-7; D possibly corresponds to TRBD1 (6 bases). The CDR3 is 13 residues long. V shed 6 bases and J shed 0 bases, with 9 bases lying between them. CDR1 MNHEY and CDR2 SVGAGI come from the germline V gene. The CDR3 is CASRRGSSYEQYF. The CDR3 region has the DNA TGTGCCAGCAGGAGGGGGAGCTCCTACGAGCAGTACTTC.

The rearrangement uses TRBV7-9 and TRBJ2-3; 7 bases agree with TRBD2. From germline, CDR1 is SEHNR and CDR2 FQNEAQ (reference sequence). This CDR3 region has 14 residues. Trimming removed 8 bases from V and 0 bases from J; junction bases left unmatched: 5. Written as DNA, the CDR3 is TGTGCCAGCGGAAGACTAGCAAGCACAGATACGCAGTATTTT. It specifies CASGRLASTDTQYF.

This chain connects TRBV7-2 to TRBJ2-7, with 14 bases matching TRBD2. The germline gives CDR1 SGHTA, CDR2 FQGNSA. V trimming: 4 bases; J trimming: 4 bases; junction bases outside the gene matches: 9. CDR3 length: 17 residues. In DNA form, the CDR3 reads TGTGCCAGCAGCTCTGGGACTAGCGGGAGATCGCGATACGAGCAGTACTTC. Protein sequence: CASSSGTSGRSRYEQYF. Supplemented by reference TRBV7-2 and TRBJ2-7, the full variable domain reads GAGVSQSPSNKVTEKGKDVELRCDPISGHTALYWYRQSLGQGLEFLIYFQGNSAPDKSGLPSDRFSAERTGGSVSTLTIQRTQQEDSAVYLCASSSGTSGRSRYEQYFGPGTRLTVT.

CDR3 loop: CATPLAGGLEQYF. The CDR3 DNA reads as TGTGCCACCCCACTAGCGGGAGGTTTGGAGCAGTACTTC. The chain is built from TRBV6-1 and TRBJ2-5; 12 nucleotides line up with TRBD2. CDR1 is MNHNS, CDR2 SASEGT, per germline. Trimming cost V 10 bases and J 11 bases; bases outside gene matches: 11. This CDR3 comprises 13 residues.

The rearrangement joins TRBV7-2 to TRBJ2-7; a weak D match, TRBD2 (5 bases). The germline CDR1 and CDR2 sequences are SGHTA and FQGNSA. This CDR3 comprises 14 residues. V lost 5 bases, J lost 2 bases, and 13 bases lay in between. CDR3 region: CASSPSGFTYEQYF. The CDR3 DNA is TGTGCCAGCAGCCCGAGCGGATTTACCTACGAGCAGTACTTC.

The chain uses TRBV7-2 and TRBJ2-7; TRBD1 matches 8 bases. V gave up 7 bases and J gave up 5 bases; unmatched junction bases: 4. Looked up from germline, CDR1 is SGHTA and CDR2 is FQGNSA. CDR3 length equals 12 residues. The CDR3 DNA sequence: TGTGCCAGCACGGGACAGGACCACGAGCAGTACTTC. It specifies CASTGQDHEQYF.

This rearrangement joins TRBV2 to TRBJ1-5; TRBD1 matches at 7 bases. Germline V lookup: CDR1 SNHLY, CDR2 FYNNEI. With V trimmed by 5 bases and J by 3 bases, 7 bases remained unmatched. The CDR3 runs to 15 residues. In DNA, the CDR3 is TGTGCCAGCAGTTCCTGGACAGGAGACAATCAGCCCCAGCATTTT. Residues: CASSSWTGDNQPQHF.

The chain has TRBV5-4 and TRBJ2-3, with 10 bases identical to TRBD1. Looked up from germline, CDR1 is SGHNT and CDR2 is YYREEE (reference sequence). There are 14 residues in the CDR3. The V and J ends lost 4 bases and 6 bases, in that order; junction bases with no gene match: 5. CDR3 DNA sequence: TGTGCCAGCAGCCAGGTGACAGGGGGCGATACGCAGTATTTT. It specifies CASSQVTGGDTQYF.

V is TRBV7-9 and J is TRBJ2-7; a possible D gene is TRBD1 (6 bases). Germline lookup yields CDR1 SEHNR and CDR2 FQNEAQ (reference sequence). The germline V and J ends were trimmed by 0 bases and 2 bases, with 11 bases remaining between them. The CDR3 loop spans 15 amino acids. The CDR3 region is CASSLAETGTYEQYF. CDR3 DNA: TGTGCCAGCAGCTTAGCTGAGACAGGAACCTACGAGCAGTACTTC.

This clone was seen only once. V and J are TRBV28 and TRBJ1-4; 7 positions match TRBD1. Losses at the gene ends were 6 bases for V and 4 bases for J; bases not matched to a gene: 8. CDR3 length: 15 amino acids. The germline V gene has CDR1 MDHEN and CDR2 SYDVKM. CDR3 protein: CASSPGDRDNEKLFF. The CDR3 coding sequence is TGTGCCAGCAGCCCGGGGGACAGAGATAATGAAAAACTGTTTTTT.

This chain links TRBV7-9 with TRBJ2-7; 8 positions agree with TRBD2. Germline V CDR1 and CDR2: SEHNR, FQNEAQ (reference sequence). CDR3 size: 14 residues. Trimming at V came to 3 bases and at J to 2 bases, leaving 3 bases not matched to a gene. DNA of the CDR3: TGTGCCAGCAGCTTCGTAGCGGGAACCTACGAGCAGTACTTC. Translating it yields CASSFVAGTYEQYF. Variable domain in full (rest from reference TRBV7-9 and TRBJ2-7): DTGVSQNPRHKITKRGQNVTFRCDPISEHNRLYWYRQTLGQGPEFLTYFQNEAQLEKSRLLSDRFSAERPKGSFSTLEIQRTEQGDSAMYLCASSFVAGTYEQYFGPGTRLTVT.

The gene calls are TRBV28 and TRBJ2-7; D unclear. Germline V gives CDR1 MDHEN, CDR2 SYDVKM. V lost 3 bases to trimming and J lost 3 bases, with 9 bases between them. This CDR3 is built from 13 residues. The CDR3 nucleotides are TGTGCCAGCAGTTTGTTGTCTGGCTACGAGCAGTACTTC. It encodes CASSLLSGYEQYF.

Concerning this clone: Other DNA sequences from this sample encode an identical CDR3 as well. The V call is TRBV18, the J call TRBJ2-7, with 8 bases lining up with TRBD1. Germline CDR1 is KGHSH and CDR2 is LQKENI. The length of the CDR3 is 15 residues. Trimming removed 3 bases from V and 2 bases from J; junction bases left unmatched: 6. The CDR3 loop is CASSPFRDRPYEQYF. DNA of the CDR3: TGTGCCAGCTCACCTTTCCGGGACAGGCCCTACGAGCAGTACTTC.

The chain combines TRBV30 with TRBJ2-7, with D possibly being TRBD1 or TRBD2 (6 bases each). V lost 0 bases to trimming and J lost 6 bases, with 12 bases between them. The CDR3 sequence is 13 residues long. Germline V gene data show CDR1 as GTSNPN and CDR2 as SVGIG (reference sequence). Written as DNA, the CDR3 is TGTGCCTGGAGTGTAAGGGGGGCGGGCGAGCAGTACTTC. This codes for CAWSVRGAGEQYF.

This chain links TRBV5-8 with TRBJ1-2; D uncertain. CDR1 is SGHTS, CDR2 YDEGEE, per germline. V was cut by 2 bases and J by 4 bases, with 9 bases left in between. The CDR3 has 13 residues. CDR3 amino acids: CASSFRTPYGYTF. In DNA, the CDR3 is TGTGCCAGCAGCTTCCGCACCCCCTATGGCTACACCTTC. Full variable domain (remainder filled in from reference TRBV5-8 and TRBJ1-2): EAGVTQSPTHLIKTRGQQATLRCSPISGHTSVYWYQQALGLGLQFLLWYDEGEERNRGNFPPRFSGRQFPNYSSELNVNALELEDSALYLCASSFRTPYGYTFGSGTRLTVV.

The CDR3 DNA reads as TGTGCCAGCAGTCCAACAGGGGGCGCGGGGGAAAAACTGTTTTTT. It encodes CASSPTGGAGEKLFF. The gene calls are TRBV7-3 and TRBJ1-4; 9 bases are a match to TRBD1. The V segment lost 6 bases and the J segment 8 bases; nucleotides outside the gene matches: 10. Per the germline V gene, CDR1 is SGHTA and CDR2 is FQGTGA. The CDR3 covers 15 residues.